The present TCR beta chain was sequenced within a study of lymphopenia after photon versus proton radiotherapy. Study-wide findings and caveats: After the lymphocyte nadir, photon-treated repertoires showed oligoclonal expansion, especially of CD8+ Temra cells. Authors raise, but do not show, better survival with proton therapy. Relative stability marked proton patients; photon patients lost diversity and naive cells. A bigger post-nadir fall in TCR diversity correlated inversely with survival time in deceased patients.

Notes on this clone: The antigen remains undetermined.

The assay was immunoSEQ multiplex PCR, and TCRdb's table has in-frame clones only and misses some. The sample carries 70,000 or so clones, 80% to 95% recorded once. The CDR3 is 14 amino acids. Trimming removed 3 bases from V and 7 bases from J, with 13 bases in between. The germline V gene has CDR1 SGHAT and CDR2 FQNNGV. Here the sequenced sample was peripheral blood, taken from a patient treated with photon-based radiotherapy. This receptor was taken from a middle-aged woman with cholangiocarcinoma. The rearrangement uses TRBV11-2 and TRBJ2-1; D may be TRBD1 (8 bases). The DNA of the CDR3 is TGTGCCAGCAGCTTTACAGGGGGGGGAAATGAGCAGTTCTTC. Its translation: CASSFTGGGNEQFF.